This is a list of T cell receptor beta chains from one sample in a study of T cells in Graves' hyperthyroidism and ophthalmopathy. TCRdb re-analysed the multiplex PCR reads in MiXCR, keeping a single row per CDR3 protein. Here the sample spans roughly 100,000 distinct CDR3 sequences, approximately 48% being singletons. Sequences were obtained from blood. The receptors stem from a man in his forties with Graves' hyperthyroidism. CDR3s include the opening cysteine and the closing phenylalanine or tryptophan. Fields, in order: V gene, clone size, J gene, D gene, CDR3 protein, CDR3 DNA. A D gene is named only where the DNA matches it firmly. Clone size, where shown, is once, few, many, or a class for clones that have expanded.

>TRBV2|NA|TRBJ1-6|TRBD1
CASRRGTANSPLHF
TGTGCCAGCAGGAGGGGGACAGCCAATTCACCCCTCCACTTT
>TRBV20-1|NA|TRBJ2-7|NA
CSARGVRDEQYF
TGCAGTGCTAGGGGGGTTAGGGACGAGCAGTACTTC
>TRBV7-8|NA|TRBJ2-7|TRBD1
CASSPPGQGGYEQYF
TGTGCCAGCTCACCCCCGGGACAGGGCGGGTACGAGCAGTACTTC
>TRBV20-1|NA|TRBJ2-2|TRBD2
CSARDQLAGGPTGELFF
TGCAGTGCTAGAGATCAGCTAGCGGGAGGGCCGACCGGGGAGCTGTTTTTT
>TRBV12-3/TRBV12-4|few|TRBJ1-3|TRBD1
CASSPTGDSGNTIYF
TGTGCCAGCAGTCCAACAGGGGACTCTGGAAACACCATATATTTT
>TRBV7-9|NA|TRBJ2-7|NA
CASSLAGGSVSYEQYF
TGTGCCAGCAGCTTAGCAGGAGGTTCGGTGTCCTACGAGCAGTACTTC
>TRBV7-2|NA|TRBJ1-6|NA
CASTDWQGYNSPLHF
TGTGCCAGCACCGATTGGCAGGGGTATAATTCGCCCCTCCACTTT
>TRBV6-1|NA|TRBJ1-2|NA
CASRGSAGYTF
TGTGCCAGCAGAGGGAGTGCCGGCTACACCTTC
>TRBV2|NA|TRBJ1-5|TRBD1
CASSYGQGVNQPQHF
TGTGCCAGCAGTTACGGACAGGGGGTTAATCAGCCCCAGCATTTT
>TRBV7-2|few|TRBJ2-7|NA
CASSLALYEQYF
TGTGCCAGCAGCTTAGCGCTATACGAGCAGTACTTC
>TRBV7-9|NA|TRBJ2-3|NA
CASSLVLGNTDTQYF
TGTGCCAGCAGCTTAGTACTGGGGAACACAGATACGCAGTATTTT
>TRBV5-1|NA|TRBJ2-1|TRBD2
CASGLELAGGNEQFF
TGCGCCAGCGGCTTGGAACTAGCGGGGGGGAATGAGCAGTTCTTC
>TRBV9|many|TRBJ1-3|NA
CASSALDSGNTIYF
TGTGCCAGCAGCGCCCTGGACTCTGGAAACACCATATATTTT
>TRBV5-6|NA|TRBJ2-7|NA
CASSLTGPAYEQYF
TGTGCCAGCAGCTTGACAGGGCCAGCCTACGAGCAGTACTTC
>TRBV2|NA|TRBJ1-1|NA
CASPKPTDRVEAFF
TGTGCCAGCCCGAAACCGACAGACCGTGTTGAAGCTTTCTTT
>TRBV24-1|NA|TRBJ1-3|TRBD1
CATSEDRGQDTIYF
TGTGCCACCAGTGAGGACAGGGGGCAGGACACCATATATTTT
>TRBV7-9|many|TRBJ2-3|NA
CASSEAVDTQYF
TGTGCCAGCAGTGAGGCGGTTGATACGCAGTATTTT
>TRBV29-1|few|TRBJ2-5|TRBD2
CSVEVAGAETQYF
TGCAGCGTTGAAGTAGCGGGAGCAGAGACCCAGTACTTC
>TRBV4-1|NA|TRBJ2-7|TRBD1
CASSRGQGLDEQYF
TGCGCCAGCAGTCGGGGACAGGGGCTCGACGAGCAGTACTTC
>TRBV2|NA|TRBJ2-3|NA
CASISSSTDTQYF
TGTGCCAGCATCAGCAGTTCCACGGATACGCAGTATTTT
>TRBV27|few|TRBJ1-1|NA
CATRGVMNTEAFF
TGTGCCACCCGCGGGGTTATGAACACTGAAGCTTTCTTT
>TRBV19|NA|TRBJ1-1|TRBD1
CASRDRRTHGTEAFF
TGTGCCAGCCGGGACAGGAGGACACATGGCACTGAAGCTTTCTTT
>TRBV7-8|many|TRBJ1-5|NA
CASSPRDNDNQPQHF
TGTGCCAGCAGCCCCAGAGACAACGACAATCAGCCCCAGCATTTT
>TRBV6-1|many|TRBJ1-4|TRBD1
CASSIRGGVSEKLFF
TGTGCCAGCAGTATCAGGGGGGGAGTTTCGGAAAAACTGTTTTTT
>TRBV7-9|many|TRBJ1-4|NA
CASSLGGLEEKLFF
TGTGCCAGCAGCTTAGGGGGGCTTGAGGAAAAACTGTTTTTT
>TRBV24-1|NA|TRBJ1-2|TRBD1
CATSDLTGTVNYGYTF
TGTGCCACCAGTGATTTGACCGGGACAGTTAACTATGGCTACACCTTC
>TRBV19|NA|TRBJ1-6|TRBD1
CASSGQDAYNSPLHF
TGTGCCAGCAGCGGACAGGACGCCTATAATTCACCCCTCCACTTT
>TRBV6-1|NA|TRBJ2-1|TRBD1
CASSERRGFGEQFF
TGTGCCAGCAGTGAGCGCAGGGGGTTTGGTGAGCAGTTCTTC
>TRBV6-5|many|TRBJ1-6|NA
CASSYSIRNNSPLHF
TGTGCCAGCAGTTACTCTATCCGAAATAATTCACCCCTCCACTTT
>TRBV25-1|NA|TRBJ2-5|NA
CASSGLGTTRETQYF
TGTGCCAGCAGTGGTTTGGGGACCACGAGGGAGACCCAGTACTTC
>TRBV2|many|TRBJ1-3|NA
CASSDAGGRNTIYF
TGTGCCAGCAGTGATGCAGGCGGAAGAAACACCATATATTTT
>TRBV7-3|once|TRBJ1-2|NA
CANNLVAPDGYTF
TGTGCCAACAACTTAGTAGCCCCGGATGGCTACACCTTC
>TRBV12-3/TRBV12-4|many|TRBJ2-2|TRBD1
CASSFRDRVLTGELFF
TGTGCCAGTTCTTTCCGGGACAGGGTACTCACCGGGGAGCTGTTTTTT
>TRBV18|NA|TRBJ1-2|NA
CASSSALYGYTF
TGTGCCAGCTCATCAGCGCTCTATGGCTACACCTTC
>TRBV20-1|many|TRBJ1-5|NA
CSARDPRLTNQPQHF
TGCAGTGCTAGAGATCCTCGGCTGACTAATCAGCCCCAGCATTTT
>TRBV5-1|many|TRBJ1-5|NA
CASRVAGPNQPQHF
TGCGCCAGCAGAGTAGCGGGACCCAATCAGCCCCAGCATTTT
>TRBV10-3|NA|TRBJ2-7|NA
CAIKRIASYEQYF
TGTGCCATCAAGCGGATTGCGTCCTACGAGCAGTACTTC
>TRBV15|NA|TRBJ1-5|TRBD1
CATSRVGGQGGNQPQHF
TGTGCCACCAGCAGAGTAGGGGGACAGGGTGGCAATCAGCCCCAGCATTTT
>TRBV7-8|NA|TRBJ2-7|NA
CASSFSGQDYHEQYF
TGTGCCAGCAGCTTTTCAGGACAGGACTACCACGAGCAGTACTTC
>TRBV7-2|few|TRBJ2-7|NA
CASSLGGVDEQYF
TGTGCCAGCAGCTTAGGTGGGGTCGACGAGCAGTACTTC
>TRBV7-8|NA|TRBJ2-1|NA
CASSSSTPNEQFF
TGTGCCAGCAGCAGCTCCACTCCTAATGAGCAGTTCTTC
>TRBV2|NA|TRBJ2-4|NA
CASSCPRDIQYF
TGTGCCAGCAGTTGCCCCCGGGACATTCAGTACTTC
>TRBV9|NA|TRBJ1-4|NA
CASSLQEGDQLFF
TGTGCCAGCTCATTACAGGAGGGGGACCAACTGTTTTTT
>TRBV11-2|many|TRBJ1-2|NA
CASSLGAGYGYTF
TGTGCCAGCAGCTTAGGGGCTGGCTATGGCTACACCTTC
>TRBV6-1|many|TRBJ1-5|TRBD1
CASRPQGESNQPQHF
TGTGCCAGCAGACCCCAGGGGGAGAGCAATCAGCCCCAGCATTTT
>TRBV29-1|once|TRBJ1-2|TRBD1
CSVVTGAENYGYTF
TGCAGCGTCGTAACAGGGGCAGAGAACTATGGCTACACCTTC
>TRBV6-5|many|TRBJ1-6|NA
CASSANNSPLHF
TGTGCCAGCAGTGCTAATAATTCACCCCTCCACTTT
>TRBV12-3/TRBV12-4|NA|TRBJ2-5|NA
CASSMTGGTQYF
TGCGCCAGCAGTATGACAGGAGGGACCCAGTACTTC
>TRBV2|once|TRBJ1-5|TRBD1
CASGQQGRGLQPQHF
TGTGCCAGCGGACAACAGGGGCGGGGGCTCCAGCCCCAGCATTTT
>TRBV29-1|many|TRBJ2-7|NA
CSVEIQDSSYEQYF
TGCAGCGTTGAAATACAGGACAGCTCCTACGAGCAGTACTTC
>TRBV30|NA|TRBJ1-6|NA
CACPTGRAYNSPLHF
TGTGCCTGCCCCACAGGGAGAGCGTATAATTCACCCCTCCACTTT
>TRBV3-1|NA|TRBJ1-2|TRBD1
CASSQAGQTYGYTF
TGTGCCAGCAGCCAAGCGGGACAGACCTATGGCTACACCTTC
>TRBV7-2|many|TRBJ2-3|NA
CASSFQGPSLGTDTQYF
TGTGCCAGCAGCTTCCAGGGACCCTCCTTGGGCACAGATACGCAGTATTTT
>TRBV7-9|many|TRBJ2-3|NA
CASSLMSSTDTQYF
TGTGCCAGCAGCTTAATGTCTAGCACAGATACGCAGTATTTT